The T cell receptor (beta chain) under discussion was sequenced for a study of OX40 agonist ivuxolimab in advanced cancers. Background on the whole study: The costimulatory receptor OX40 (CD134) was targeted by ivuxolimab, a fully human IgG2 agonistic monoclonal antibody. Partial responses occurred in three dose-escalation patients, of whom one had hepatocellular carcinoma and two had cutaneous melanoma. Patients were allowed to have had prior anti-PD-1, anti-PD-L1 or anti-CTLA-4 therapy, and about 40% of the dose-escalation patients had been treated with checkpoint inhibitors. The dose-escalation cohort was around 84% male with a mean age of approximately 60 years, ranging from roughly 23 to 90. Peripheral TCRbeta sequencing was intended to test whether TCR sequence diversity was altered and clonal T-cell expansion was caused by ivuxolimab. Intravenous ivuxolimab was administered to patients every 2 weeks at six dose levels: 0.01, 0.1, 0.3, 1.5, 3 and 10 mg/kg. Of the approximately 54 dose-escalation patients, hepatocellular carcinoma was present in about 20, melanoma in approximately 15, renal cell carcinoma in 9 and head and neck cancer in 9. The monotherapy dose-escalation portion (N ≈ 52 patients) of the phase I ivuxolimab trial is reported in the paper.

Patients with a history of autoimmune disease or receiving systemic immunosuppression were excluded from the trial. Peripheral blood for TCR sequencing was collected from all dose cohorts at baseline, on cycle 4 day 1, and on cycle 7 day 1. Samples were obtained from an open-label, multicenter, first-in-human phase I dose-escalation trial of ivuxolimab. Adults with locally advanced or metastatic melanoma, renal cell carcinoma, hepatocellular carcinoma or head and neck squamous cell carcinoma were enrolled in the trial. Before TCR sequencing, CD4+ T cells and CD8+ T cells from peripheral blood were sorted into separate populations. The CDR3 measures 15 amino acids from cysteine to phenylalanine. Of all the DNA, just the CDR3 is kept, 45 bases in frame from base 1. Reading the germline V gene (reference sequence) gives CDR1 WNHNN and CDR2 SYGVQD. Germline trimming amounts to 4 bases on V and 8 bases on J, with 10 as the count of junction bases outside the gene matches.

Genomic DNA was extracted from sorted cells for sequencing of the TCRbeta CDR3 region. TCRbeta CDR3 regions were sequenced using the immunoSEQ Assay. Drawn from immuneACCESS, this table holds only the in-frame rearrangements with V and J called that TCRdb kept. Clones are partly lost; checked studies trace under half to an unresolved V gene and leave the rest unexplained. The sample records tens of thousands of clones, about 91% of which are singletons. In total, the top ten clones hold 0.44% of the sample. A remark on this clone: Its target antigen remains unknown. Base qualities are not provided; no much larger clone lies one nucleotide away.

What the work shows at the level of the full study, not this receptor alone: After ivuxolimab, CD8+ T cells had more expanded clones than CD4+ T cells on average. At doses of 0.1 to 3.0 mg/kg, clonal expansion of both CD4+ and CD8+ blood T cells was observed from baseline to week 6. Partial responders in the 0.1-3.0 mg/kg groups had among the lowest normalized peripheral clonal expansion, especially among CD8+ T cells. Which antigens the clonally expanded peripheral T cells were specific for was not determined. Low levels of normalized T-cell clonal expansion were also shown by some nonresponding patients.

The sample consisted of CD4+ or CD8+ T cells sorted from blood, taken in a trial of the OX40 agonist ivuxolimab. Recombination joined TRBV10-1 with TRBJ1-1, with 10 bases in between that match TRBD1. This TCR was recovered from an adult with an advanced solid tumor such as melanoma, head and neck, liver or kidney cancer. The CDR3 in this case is CASSATGQGTSEAFF. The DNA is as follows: TGCGCCAGCAGTGCCACGGGACAGGGGACGTCAGAAGCTTTCTTT.